These 14 T cell receptor beta chains share one sample of origin, sequenced in a study of technical replicates of blood from a handful of donors. Using immunoSEQ multiplex PCR, the repertoire was profiled, and TCRdb retains in-frame clones only, with some absent. Of around 69,000 clones listed, roughly 86% were seen once; the top ten hold 5.1%. Material for sequencing was PBMCs. Source of these receptors: a human donor in good health. Some clones in this sample may be carry-over from other donors' samples.

The chain employs TRBV5-6 and TRBJ2-5; D is unresolved. This CDR3 region has 15 residues. CDR1 and CDR2 (germline): SGHDT, YYEEEE. V was pared by 0 bases and J by 5 bases, with 14 bases between. The CDR3 sequence: CASSLGSLSVETQYF. For the CDR3, the DNA is TGTGCCAGCAGCTTGGGATCTCTCTCGGTGGAGACCCAGTACTTC. The entire variable domain, with the rest obtained from reference TRBV5-6 and TRBJ2-5, is as follows: DAGVTQSPTHLIKTRGQQVTLRCSPKSGHDTVSWYQQALGQGPQFIFQYYEEEERQRGNFPDRFSGHQFPNYSSELNVNALLLGDSALYLCASSLGSLSVETQYFGPGTRLLVL.

In its sample, this clone was seen a few times. The chain has TRBV18 and TRBJ2-7, with D hard to call. CDR1 is KGHSH, CDR2 LQKENI, per germline. Trimming took 6 bases from V and 1 from J, leaving 13 bases between them. The CDR3 totals 14 residues. In DNA, the CDR3 is TGTGCCAGCTCGACCCTGAGCGCTTCCTACGAGCAGTACTTC. It is translated as CASSTLSASYEQYF.

The chain joins TRBV18 to TRBJ1-1; maybe TRBD1 (6 bases). Trimming cost V 3 bases and J 1 base, with 12 bases left between them. This CDR3 is built from 15 residues. Germline loops: CDR1 KGHSH, CDR2 LQKENI. CDR3 sequence: CASSPPGGPNTEAFF. The CDR3 DNA follows: TGTGCCAGCTCACCCCCGGGGGGGCCGAACACTGAAGCTTTCTTT.

The rearrangement uses TRBV4-3 and TRBJ1-4; perhaps TRBD1 as D (5 bases). Trimming pared 5 bases from V and 7 bases from J, leaving 14 bases between. The germline V gene encodes CDR1 LGHNA and CDR2 YSLEER. The length of the CDR3 is 14 residues. CDR3 sequence (DNA): TGCGCCAGCAGCACCGGGACTGCAACTGAAAAACTGTTTTTT. This gives the protein CASSTGTATEKLFF.

V and J are TRBV5-4 and TRBJ2-5, with 8 bases that match TRBD1. The germline V gene encodes CDR1 SGHNT and CDR2 YYREEE (reference sequence). The V segment lost 4 bases and the J segment 5 bases; nucleotides outside the gene matches: 7. This CDR3 is built from 14 residues. The CDR3 DNA sequence: TGTGCCAGCAGCCTGGGCAGGGGGCCGGAGACCCAGTACTTC. As protein: CASSLGRGPETQYF.

The CDR3 loop reads CASSPGTAYNEQFF. Written as DNA, the CDR3 is TGTGCCAGCAGTCCCGGGACTGCCTACAATGAGCAGTTCTTC. The chain combines TRBV27 with TRBJ2-1; TRBD2 might be the D (6 bases). Trimming removed 5 bases from V and 2 bases from J, with 10 bases in between. The CDR3 is 14 residues long. In germline, CDR1 is MNHEY, CDR2 SMNVEV (reference sequence).

The chain joins TRBV29-1 to TRBJ2-5, with a weak D call TRBD1 (5 bases). Germline CDR1 is SQVTM and CDR2 is ANQGSEA. The CDR3 consists of 13 residues. The V gene lost 5 bases and the J gene lost 5 bases, with 15 bases spanning the gap. Here the CDR3 reads CSVLVQGKETQYF. DNA for the CDR3: TGCAGCGTTCTGGTCCAGGGTAAGGAGACCCAGTACTTC. The full variable domain, in which reference TRBV29-1 and TRBJ2-5 provide the parts outside the CDR3, is SAVISQKPSRDICQRGTSLTIQCQVDSQVTMMFWYRQQPGQSLTLIATANQGSEATYESGFVIDKFPISRPNLTFSTLTVSNMSPEDSSIYLCSVLVQGKETQYFGPGTRLLVL.

The chain links TRBV4-1 to TRBJ1-3; D is ambiguous. The CDR3 length is 16 residues. The germline gives CDR1 MGHRA, CDR2 YSYEKL. V was pared by 1 base and J by 2 bases, with 12 bases between. CDR3 DNA: TGCGCCAGCAGCCAAGTATCGACACACACTGGAAACACCATATATTTT. Its protein product is CASSQVSTHTGNTIYF.

The chain links TRBV5-1 to TRBJ2-5, with 11 bases identical to TRBD2. Germline V lookup: CDR1 SGHRS, CDR2 YFSETQ. The CDR3 runs to 16 residues. V dropped 0 bases and J dropped 5; count of bases not matched to a gene: 6. This CDR3 reads CASSLDSGGGRETQYF. The CDR3 nucleotides are TGCGCCAGCAGCTTGGATAGCGGGGGGGGCCGGGAGACCCAGTACTTC.

V gene TRBV7-7 combines with J gene TRBJ2-1; D might be TRBD2 (6 bases). The CDR3 runs to 14 residues. CDR1 is SSHAT and CDR2 is FNYEAQ in the germline V gene (reference sequence). With 5 bases removed from V and 9 bases from J, the gap between germline ends came to 17 bases. The CDR3 DNA follows: TGTGCCAGCAGCGCCAGCGGAGGGCCCAGTGAGCAGTTCTTC. Its protein product is CASSASGGPSEQFF.

The J gene is TRBJ1-3, the V gene TRBV29-1; 10 bases match TRBD1. This CDR3 spans 15 amino acids. Germline CDR1 is SQVTM and CDR2 is ANQGSEA. The V and J ends lost 6 bases and 0 bases, in that order; junction bases with no gene match: 5. The CDR3 spells CSVTGGQLSGNTIYF. CDR3 nucleotide sequence: TGCAGCGTGACAGGGGGCCAACTCTCTGGAAACACCATATATTTT.

About this clone: Other nucleotide sequences from this sample produce the same CDR3. The chain carries TRBV4-1 and TRBJ1-5; no definite D call. V dropped 0 bases and J dropped 2 bases, with 5 bases sitting between them. Germline CDR1 is MGHRA and CDR2 is YSYEKL. The CDR3 is 14 residues long. In DNA form, the CDR3 reads TGCGCCAGCAGCCAAGATAGAGGCAATCAGCCCCAGCATTTT. Protein: CASSQDRGNQPQHF.

This sequence joins TRBV7-3 and TRBJ2-3; D might be TRBD2 (7 bases). Trimming pared 4 bases from V and 1 base from J, leaving 9 bases between. This CDR3 spans 14 amino acids. Germline V gene lookup returns CDR1 SGHTA and CDR2 FQGTGA. The CDR3 DNA is TGTGCCAGCAGCTGGGAGGGGGGCACAGATACGCAGTATTTT. Translated: CASSWEGGTDTQYF.

This clone has just a few counts. V is TRBV7-2 and J is TRBJ1-2; no definite D call. The CDR3 consists of 12 residues. The germline gives CDR1 SGHTA, CDR2 FQGNSA. The V gene lost 5 bases and the J gene lost 3 bases, with 7 bases spanning the gap. The CDR3 nucleotides are TGTGCCAGCAGCCAAAACTACTATGGCTACACCTTC. This gives the protein CASSQNYYGYTF.